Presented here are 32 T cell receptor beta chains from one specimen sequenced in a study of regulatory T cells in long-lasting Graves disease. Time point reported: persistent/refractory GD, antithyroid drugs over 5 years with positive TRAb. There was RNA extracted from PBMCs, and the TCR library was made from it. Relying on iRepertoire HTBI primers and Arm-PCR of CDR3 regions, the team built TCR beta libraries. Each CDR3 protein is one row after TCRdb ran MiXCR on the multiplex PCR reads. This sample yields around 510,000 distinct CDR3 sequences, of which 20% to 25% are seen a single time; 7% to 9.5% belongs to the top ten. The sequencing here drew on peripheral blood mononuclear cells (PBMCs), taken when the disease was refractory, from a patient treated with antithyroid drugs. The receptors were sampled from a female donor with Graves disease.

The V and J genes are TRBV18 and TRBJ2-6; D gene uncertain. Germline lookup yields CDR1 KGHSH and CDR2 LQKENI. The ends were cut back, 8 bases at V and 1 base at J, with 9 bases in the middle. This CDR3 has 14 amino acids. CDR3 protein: CASPSLSGANVLTF. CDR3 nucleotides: TGTGCCAGCCCGAGCCTGTCTGGGGCCAACGTCCTGACTTTC.

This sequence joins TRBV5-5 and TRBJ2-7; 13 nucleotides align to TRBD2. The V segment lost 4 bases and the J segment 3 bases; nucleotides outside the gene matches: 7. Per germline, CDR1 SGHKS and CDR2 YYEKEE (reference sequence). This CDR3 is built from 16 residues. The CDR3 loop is CASSPGTSGAYYEQYF. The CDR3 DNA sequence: TGTGCCAGCAGCCCCGGGACTAGCGGGGCTTACTACGAGCAGTACTTC.

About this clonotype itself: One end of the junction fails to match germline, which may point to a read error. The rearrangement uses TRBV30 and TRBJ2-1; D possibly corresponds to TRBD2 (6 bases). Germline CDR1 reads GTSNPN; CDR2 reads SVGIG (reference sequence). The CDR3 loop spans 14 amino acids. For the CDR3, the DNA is TGTGCCTGGAGTGTCGGGAGCGGGTACAATGGGCAGTTCTTC. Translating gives CAWSVGSGYNGQFF.

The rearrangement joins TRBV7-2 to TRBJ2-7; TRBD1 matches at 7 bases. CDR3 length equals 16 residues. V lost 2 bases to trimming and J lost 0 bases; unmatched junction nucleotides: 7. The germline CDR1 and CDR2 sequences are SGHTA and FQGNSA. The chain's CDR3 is CASSLIGQDRSYEQYF. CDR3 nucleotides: TGTGCCAGCAGCTTAATAGGACAGGATCGCTCCTACGAGCAGTACTTC.

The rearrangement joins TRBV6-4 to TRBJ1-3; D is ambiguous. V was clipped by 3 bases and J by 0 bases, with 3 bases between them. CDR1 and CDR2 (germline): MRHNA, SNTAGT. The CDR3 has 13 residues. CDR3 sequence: CASSEGSGNTIYF. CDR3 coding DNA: TGTGCCAGCAGTGAGGGCTCTGGAAACACCATATATTTT.

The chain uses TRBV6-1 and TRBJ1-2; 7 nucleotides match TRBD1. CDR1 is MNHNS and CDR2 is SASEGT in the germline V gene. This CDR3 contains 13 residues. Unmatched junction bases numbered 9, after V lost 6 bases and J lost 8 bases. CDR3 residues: CASSQTGIGGYTF. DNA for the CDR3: TGTGCCAGCAGCCAGACAGGGATTGGCGGCTACACCTTC.

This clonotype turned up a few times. This CDR3 is CSATERYTEAFF. The DNA for the CDR3 is TGCAGCGCCACGGAAAGGTACACTGAAGCTTTCTTT. The rearrangement links TRBV29-1 to TRBJ1-1; D remains unclear. Trimming removed 7 bases from V and 3 bases from J, with 12 bases in between. Per germline, CDR1 SQVTM and CDR2 ANQGSEA. The CDR3 is 12 amino acids. The full variable domain, its missing parts supplied by reference TRBV29-1 and TRBJ1-1, is SAVISQKPSRDICQRGTSLTIQCQVDSQVTMMFWYRQQPGQSLTLIATANQGSEATYESGFVIDKFPISRPNLTFSTLTVSNMSPEDSSIYLCSATERYTEAFFGQGTRLTVV.

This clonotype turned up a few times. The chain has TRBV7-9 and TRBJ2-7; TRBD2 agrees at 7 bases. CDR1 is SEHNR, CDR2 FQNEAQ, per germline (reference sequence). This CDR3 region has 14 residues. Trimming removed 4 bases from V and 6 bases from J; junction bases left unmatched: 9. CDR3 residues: CASSSSGMDREQYF. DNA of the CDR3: TGTGCCAGCAGCTCGAGCGGGATGGATCGCGAGCAGTACTTC.

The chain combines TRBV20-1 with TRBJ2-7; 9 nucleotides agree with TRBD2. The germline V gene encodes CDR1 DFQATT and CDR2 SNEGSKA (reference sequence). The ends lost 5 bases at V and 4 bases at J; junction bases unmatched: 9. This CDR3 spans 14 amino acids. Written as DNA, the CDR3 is TGCAGTGCTGAGCCCTTAGCGGGAGTGTACGAGCAGTACTTC. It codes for CSAEPLAGVYEQYF.

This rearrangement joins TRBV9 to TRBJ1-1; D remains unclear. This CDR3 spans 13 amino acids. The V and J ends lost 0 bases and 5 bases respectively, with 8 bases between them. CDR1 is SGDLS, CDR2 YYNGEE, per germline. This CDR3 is CASSVGGQTEAFF. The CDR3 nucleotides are TGTGCCAGCAGCGTAGGAGGCCAGACTGAAGCTTTCTTT. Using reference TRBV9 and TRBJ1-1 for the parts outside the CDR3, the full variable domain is DSGVTQTPKHLITATGQRVTLRCSPRSGDLSVYWYQQSLDQGLQFLIQYYNGEERAKGNILERFSAQQFPDLHSELNLSSLELGDSALYFCASSVGGQTEAFFGQGTRLTVV.

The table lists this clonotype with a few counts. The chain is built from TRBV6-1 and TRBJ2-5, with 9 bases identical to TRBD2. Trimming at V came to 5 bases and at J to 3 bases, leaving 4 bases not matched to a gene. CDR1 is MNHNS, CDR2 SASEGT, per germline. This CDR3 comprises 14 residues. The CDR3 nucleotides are TGTGCCAGCAGTAAAATAGCGGGAGAAGAGACCCAGTACTTC. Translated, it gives CASSKIAGEETQYF.

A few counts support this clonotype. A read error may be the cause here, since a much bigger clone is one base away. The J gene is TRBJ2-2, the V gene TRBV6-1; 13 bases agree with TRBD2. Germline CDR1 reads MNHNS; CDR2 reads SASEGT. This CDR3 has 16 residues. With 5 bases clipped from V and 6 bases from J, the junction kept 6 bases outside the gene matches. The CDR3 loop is CASSLTSGRTSGELFF. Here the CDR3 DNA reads TGTGCCAGCAGTCTGACTAGCGGGAGGACCTCCGGGGAGCTGTTTTTT.

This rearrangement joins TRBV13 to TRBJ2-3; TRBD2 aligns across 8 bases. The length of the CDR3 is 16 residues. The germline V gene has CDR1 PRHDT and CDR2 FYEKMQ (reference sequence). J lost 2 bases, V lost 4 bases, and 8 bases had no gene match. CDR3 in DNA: TGTGCCAGCAGCTCGAGACTAGCGAGAAACACAGATACGCAGTATTTT. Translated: CASSSRLARNTDTQYF.

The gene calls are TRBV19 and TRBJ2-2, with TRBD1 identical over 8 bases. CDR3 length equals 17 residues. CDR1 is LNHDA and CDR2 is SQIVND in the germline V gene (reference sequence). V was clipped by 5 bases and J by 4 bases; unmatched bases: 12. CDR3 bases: TGTGCCAGTAGTCCCTCCCCCAGGGGGCTCCGCACCGGGGAGCTGTTTTTT. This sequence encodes CASSPSPRGLRTGELFF.

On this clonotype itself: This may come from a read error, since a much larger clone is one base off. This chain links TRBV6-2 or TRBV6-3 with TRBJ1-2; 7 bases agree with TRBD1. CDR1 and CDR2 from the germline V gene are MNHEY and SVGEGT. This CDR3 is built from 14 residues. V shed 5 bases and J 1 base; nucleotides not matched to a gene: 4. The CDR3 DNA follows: TGTGCCAGCAGTGGTTGGGACAGTAACTATGGCTACACCTTC. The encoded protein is CASSGWDSNYGYTF.

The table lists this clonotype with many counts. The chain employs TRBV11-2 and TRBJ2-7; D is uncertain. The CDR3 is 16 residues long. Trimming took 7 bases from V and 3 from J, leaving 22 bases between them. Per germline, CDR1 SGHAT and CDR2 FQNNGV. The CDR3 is CASIQDGPGTIYEQYF. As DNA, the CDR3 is TGTGCCAGCATCCAAGACGGTCCGGGCACAATCTACGAGCAGTACTTC.

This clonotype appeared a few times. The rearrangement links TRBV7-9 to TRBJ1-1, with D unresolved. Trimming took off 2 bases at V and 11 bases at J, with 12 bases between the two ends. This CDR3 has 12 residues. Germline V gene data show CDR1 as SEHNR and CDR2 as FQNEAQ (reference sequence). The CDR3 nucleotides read TGTGCCAGCAGCTTATCCCTCTCCCGGGCTTTCTTT. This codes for CASSLSLSRAFF.

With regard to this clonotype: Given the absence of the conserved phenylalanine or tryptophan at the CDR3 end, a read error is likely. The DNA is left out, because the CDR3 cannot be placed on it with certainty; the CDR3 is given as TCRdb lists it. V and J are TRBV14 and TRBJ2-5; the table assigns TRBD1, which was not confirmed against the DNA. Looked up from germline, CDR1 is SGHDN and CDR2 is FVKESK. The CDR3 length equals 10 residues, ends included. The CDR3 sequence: CASSQEPPKI.

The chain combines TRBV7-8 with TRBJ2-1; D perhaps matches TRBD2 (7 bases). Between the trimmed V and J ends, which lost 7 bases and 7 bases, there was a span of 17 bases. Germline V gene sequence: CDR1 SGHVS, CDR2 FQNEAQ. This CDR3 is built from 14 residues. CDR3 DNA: TGTGCCAGCACTTCCCGGGGAGGGGGGAATGAGCAGTTCTTC. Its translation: CASTSRGGGNEQFF.

The CDR3 here is CSVAGRGLNEQYF. CDR3 nucleotide sequence: TGCAGCGTTGCCGGCAGGGGGCTAAATGAGCAGTACTTC. This chain connects TRBV29-1 to TRBJ2-7, with 8 bases aligning to TRBD1. Trimming at V came to 4 bases and at J to 7 bases, leaving 9 bases not matched to a gene. CDR3 length equals 13 residues. From germline, CDR1 is SQVTM and CDR2 ANQGSEA.

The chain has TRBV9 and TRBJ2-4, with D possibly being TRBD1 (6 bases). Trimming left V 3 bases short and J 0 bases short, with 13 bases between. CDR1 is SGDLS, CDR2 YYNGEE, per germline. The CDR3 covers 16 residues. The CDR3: CASSERTGTAKNIQYF. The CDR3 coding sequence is TGTGCCAGCAGCGAACGCACAGGGACAGCCAAAAACATTCAGTACTTC.

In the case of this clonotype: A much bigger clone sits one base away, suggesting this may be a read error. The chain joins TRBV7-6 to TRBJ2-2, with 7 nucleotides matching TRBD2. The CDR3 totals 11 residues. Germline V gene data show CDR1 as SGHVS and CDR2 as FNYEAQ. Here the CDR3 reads CALLSGGGLFF. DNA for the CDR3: TGTGCCCTCCTCTCGGGCGGGGGGCTGTTTTTT. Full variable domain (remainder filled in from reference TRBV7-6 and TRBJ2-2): GAGVSQSPRYKVTKRGQDVALRCDPISGHVSLYWYRQALGQGPEFLTYFNYEAQQDKSGLPNDRFSAERPEGSISTLTIQRTEQRDSAMYRCALLSGGGLFFGEGSRLTVL.

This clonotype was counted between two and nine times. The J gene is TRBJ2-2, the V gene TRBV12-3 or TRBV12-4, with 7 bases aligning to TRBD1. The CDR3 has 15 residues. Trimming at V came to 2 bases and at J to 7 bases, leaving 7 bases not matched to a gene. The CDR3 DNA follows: TGTGCCAGCAGTTTATCAGGGGGTGGTAACGGGGAGCTGTTTTTT. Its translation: CASSLSGGGNGELFF.

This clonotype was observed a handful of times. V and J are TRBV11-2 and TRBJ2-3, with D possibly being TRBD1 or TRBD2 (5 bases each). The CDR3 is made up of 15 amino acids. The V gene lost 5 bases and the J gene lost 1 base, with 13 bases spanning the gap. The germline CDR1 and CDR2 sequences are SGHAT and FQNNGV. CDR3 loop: CASSPLVGGTDTQYF. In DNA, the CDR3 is TGTGCCAGCAGCCCCTTGGTGGGGGGCACAGATACGCAGTATTTT.

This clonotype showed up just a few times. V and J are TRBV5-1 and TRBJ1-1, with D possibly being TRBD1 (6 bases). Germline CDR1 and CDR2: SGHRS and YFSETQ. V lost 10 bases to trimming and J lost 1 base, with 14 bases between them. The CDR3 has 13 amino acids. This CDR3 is CASRTAGNTEAFF. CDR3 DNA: TGCGCCTCACGGACAGCCGGGAACACTGAAGCTTTCTTT.

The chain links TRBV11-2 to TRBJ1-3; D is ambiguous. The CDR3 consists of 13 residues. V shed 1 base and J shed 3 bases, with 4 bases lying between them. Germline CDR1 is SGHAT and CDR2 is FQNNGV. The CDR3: CASSLVGGNTIYF. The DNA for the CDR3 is TGTGCCAGCAGCTTAGTAGGTGGAAACACCATATATTTT.

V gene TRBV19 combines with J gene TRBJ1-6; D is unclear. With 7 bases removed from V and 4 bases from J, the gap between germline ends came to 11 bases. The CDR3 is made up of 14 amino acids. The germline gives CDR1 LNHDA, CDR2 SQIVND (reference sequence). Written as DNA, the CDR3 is TGTGCCAGTACGAATGGGTTGTATAATTCACCCCTCCACTTT. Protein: CASTNGLYNSPLHF.

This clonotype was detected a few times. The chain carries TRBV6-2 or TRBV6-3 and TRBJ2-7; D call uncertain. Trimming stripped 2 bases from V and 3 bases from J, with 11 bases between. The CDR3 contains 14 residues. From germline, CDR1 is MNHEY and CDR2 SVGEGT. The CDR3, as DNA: TGTGCCAGCAGTTACGGCCTAACAGACTACGAGCAGTACTTC. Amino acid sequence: CASSYGLTDYEQYF.

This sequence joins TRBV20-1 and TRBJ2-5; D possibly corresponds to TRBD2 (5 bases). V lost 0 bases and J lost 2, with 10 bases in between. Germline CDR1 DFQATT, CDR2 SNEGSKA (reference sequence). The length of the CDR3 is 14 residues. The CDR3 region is CSARDGVQQETQYF. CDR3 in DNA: TGCAGTGCTAGAGACGGGGTCCAACAAGAGACCCAGTACTTC.

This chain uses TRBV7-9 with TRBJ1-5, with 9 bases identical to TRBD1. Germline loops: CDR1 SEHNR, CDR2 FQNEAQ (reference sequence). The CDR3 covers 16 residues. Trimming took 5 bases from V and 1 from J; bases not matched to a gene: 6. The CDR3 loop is CASSPTGGASNQPQHF. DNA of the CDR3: TGTGCCAGCAGCCCAACAGGGGGCGCAAGCAATCAGCCCCAGCATTTT.

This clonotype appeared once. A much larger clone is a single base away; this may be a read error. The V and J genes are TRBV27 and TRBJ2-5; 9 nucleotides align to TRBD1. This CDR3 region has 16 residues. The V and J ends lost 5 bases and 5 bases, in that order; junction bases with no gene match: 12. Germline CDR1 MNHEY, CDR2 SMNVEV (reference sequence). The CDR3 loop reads CASSPQDRTGVETQYF. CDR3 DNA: TGTGCCAGCAGTCCCCAGGACAGGACAGGGGTGGAGACCCAGTACTTC.

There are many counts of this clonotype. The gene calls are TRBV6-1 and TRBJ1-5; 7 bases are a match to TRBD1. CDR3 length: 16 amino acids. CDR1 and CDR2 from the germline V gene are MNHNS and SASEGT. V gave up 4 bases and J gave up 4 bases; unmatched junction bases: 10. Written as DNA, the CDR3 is TGTGCCAGCAGTGCCAGACAGGGCCGGCTAAATCAGCCCCAGCATTTT. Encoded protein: CASSARQGRLNQPQHF.